This entry is about one TCR beta chain. This entry comes from a study of blood T cells in healthy people across ages. Germline loops: CDR1 SNHLY, CDR2 FYNNEI. This CDR3 spans 14 amino acids. Trimming removed 7 bases at V and 4 bases at J, with 14 bases between. Alongside a J-beta primer mix, a sample-barcoded 5' primer served in a second PCR lasting roughly 7 to 11 cycles. TCRdb reprocessed the 5' RACE reads with MiXCR, giving one entry per CDR3 protein. The repertoire holds about 1,500,000 distinct CDR3 sequences, with roughly 27% as singletons. Sequenced material: blood. V and J are TRBV2 and TRBJ1-5; D possibly corresponds to TRBD1 (6 bases). This clonotype originated in a woman in her twenties or thirties in good health. CDR3 DNA sequence: TGTGCCAGCAACGGGCAGGGGAAGAATCAGCCCCAGCATTTT. This codes for CASNGQGKNQPQHF.